This TCR beta chain originates from a study of molecular identifiers for immune sequencing clone quantification. The overall study: Four of five RNA aliquots from roughly 21,000 or 96,000 naive CD8 T cells were sequenced.

Previously reported methods and listed TCR primers produced the bulk TCR libraries. TCRdb reprocessed the PCR reads via MiXCR and lists one record per CDR3 protein. Of 65,000 to 70,000 distinct CDR3 sequences in the sample, around 18% were seen once. General study findings and limits: In cases of identical TCR molecules sharing a barcode, highly expanded clone sizes could be underestimated.

This clonotype was counted between two and nine times. Its antigen is not identified. Germline CDR1 SGHNT, CDR2 YENEEA. Between the trimmed V and J ends, which lost 5 bases and 1 base, there was a span of 14 bases. This CDR3 is 15 amino acids long. The sample comprised naive CD8+ T cells from blood, with Jurkat cell RNA spiked in. Subset defined: FACS-sorted CD8+CD4-CCR7+CD45RA+ naive T cells. This chain connects TRBV11-3 to TRBJ2-5; D may be TRBD1 (6 bases). The sequence was obtained from a human donor in good health. Some libraries in this study had Jurkat cell RNA spiked in. The DNA for the CDR3 is TGTGCCAGCAGCATACGACAGGAGATCCAAGAGACCCAGTACTTC. Translating gives CASSIRQEIQETQYF.